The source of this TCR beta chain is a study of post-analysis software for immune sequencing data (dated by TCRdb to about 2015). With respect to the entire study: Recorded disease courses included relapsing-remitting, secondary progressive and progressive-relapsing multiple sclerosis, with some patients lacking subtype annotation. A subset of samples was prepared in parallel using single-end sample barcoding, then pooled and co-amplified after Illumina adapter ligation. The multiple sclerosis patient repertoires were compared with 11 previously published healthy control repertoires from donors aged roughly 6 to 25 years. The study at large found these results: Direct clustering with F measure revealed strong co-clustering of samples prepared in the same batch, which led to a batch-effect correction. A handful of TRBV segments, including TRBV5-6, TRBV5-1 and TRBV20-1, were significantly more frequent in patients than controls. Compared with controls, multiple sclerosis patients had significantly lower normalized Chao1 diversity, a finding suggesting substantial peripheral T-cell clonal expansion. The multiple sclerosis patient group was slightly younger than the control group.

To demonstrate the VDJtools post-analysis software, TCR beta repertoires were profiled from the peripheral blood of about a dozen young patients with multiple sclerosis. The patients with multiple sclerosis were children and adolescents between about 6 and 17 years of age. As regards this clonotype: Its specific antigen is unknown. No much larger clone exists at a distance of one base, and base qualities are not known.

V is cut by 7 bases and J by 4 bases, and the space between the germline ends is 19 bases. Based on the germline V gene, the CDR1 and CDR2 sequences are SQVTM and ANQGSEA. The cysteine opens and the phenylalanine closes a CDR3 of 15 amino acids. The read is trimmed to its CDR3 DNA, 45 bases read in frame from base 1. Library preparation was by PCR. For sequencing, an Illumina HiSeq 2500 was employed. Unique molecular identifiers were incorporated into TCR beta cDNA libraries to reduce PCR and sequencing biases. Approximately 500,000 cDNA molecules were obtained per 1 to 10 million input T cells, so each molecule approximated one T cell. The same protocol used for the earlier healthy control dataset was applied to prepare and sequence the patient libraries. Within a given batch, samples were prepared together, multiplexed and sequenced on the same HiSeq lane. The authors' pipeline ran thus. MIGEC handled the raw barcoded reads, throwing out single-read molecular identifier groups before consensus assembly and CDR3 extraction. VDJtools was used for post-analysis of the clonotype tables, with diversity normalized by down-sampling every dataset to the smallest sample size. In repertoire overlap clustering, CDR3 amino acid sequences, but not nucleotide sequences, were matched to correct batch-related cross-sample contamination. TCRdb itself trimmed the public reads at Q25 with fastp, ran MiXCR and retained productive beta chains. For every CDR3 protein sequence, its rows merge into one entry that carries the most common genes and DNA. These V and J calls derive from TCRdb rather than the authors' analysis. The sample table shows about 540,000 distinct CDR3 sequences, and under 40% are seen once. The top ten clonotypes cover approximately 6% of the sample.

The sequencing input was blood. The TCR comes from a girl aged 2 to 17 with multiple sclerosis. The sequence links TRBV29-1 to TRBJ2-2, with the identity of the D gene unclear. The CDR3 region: CSAMGNNRSTGELFF. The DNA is TGCAGCGCCATGGGGAACAACCGGAGCACCGGGGAGCTGTTTTTT.